Sequencing of this T cell receptor (beta chain) was carried out in a study of CD8 T cells in ankylosing spondylitis (dated by TCRdb to about 2017). About the full investigation: The study profiled T cell receptor beta repertoires in healthy donors and ankylosing spondylitis patients to find disease-linked TCR variants. The full study cohort was made up of under 30 ankylosing spondylitis patients and fewer than 120 healthy donors. Samples of peripheral blood were taken, and for ankylosing spondylitis patients, synovial fluid was collected as well.

The data were produced on an Illumina HiSeq 2500. Quantitative 5'-RACE with molecular barcodes was used to prepare TCR beta libraries. Turning to the authors' computational methods: A new computational method, built on a probabilistic model of VDJ rearrangement, was used to identify disease-linked TCR variants. TCRdb reworked the public reads: Q25 trimming with fastp, MiXCR clone assembly, productive beta chains retained. Every distinct CDR3 protein forms one entry, paired with its most common genes and DNA. TCRdb's processing, not the study's, gives the V and J calls here. In this sample the table shows some 200,000 distinct CDR3 sequences, over 10% of which occur a single time. 16% of the sample is held by the ten biggest clonotypes. This clonotype was detected a few times. Its antigen is not yet known. No base qualities exist here, and no much larger clone lies one base off it. Overall study outcomes, separate from this receptor: The disease-linked clones showed a CD8+ phenotype and occurred at relatively low frequencies in peripheral blood. The disease-linked clones were reported to be significantly enriched in matched synovial fluid samples from ankylosing spondylitis patients. A TCR beta motif of several highly homologous amino acid variants appeared characteristic of blood from ankylosing spondylitis patients. Some motif variants were previously reported in synovial fluid and blood of reactive arthritis patients, suggesting common disease-initiation mechanisms.

The CDR3 spans 15 residues, from the cysteine through the phenylalanine. Only the CDR3 region is kept as DNA, spanning 45 bases read in frame from base 1. The germline V gene (reference sequence) sets CDR1 to SEHNR and CDR2 to FQNEAQ. V loses 3 bases of germline sequence and J loses 0 bases, and the interval between the two ends is 10 bases. The chain employs TRBV7-9 and TRBJ2-3; 5 matching bases give a weak D call of TRBD2. Sequencing was carried out using blood, either unsorted or a sorted T cell fraction (not recorded which). This TCR was sampled from a male donor with ankylosing spondylitis or in good health (not recorded which). In nucleotide form, the sequence is TGTGCCAGCAGCTTCGGGGATACTAGCACAGATACGCAGTATTTT. It is translated as CASSFGDTSTDTQYF.